The next 25 T cell receptor beta chains were all read from a single sample in a study of blood T cell repertoires in COVID-19 (dated by TCRdb to about 2020). Library prep was done by the immunoSEQ multiplex PCR assay. This immuneACCESS table, as held by TCRdb, lists in-frame sequences with V and J called but not all clones. Of the missing ones, under half trace to an unresolved V gene in checked studies; the others have no known cause. For this sample there are about 78,000 clones; 75% to 95% appear just once. Clones ranked in the top ten supply less than 0.8% of the sample. Input material: peripheral blood. The receptors originated from a woman older than 75 with acute or convalescent COVID-19.

V is TRBV5-1 and J is TRBJ2-3; D unresolved. CDR3 length: 12 residues. V lost 5 bases to trimming and J lost 2 bases, with 6 bases between them. Germline V lookup: CDR1 SGHRS, CDR2 YFSETQ. The CDR3 coding sequence is TGCGCCAGCAGAATAAACACAGATACGCAGTATTTT. Translating gives CASRINTDTQYF.

This chain joins TRBV6-5 and TRBJ1-4; D is undetermined. The CDR3 loop spans 14 amino acids. V was pared by 5 bases and J by 8 bases, with 15 bases between. Germline CDR1 and CDR2: MNHEY and SVGAGI. The CDR3 is CASSPLGSGEKLFF. The CDR3 DNA reads TGTGCCAGCAGTCCCCTGGGGTCGGGGGAAAAACTGTTTTTT.

The chain is built from TRBV5-1 and TRBJ2-7, with D unclear. The CDR3 spans 13 residues. The V gene's germline CDR1 is SGHRS and CDR2 YFSETQ. V was cut by 2 bases and J by 3 bases, with 9 bases left in between. CDR3 sequence: CASSFPGRYEQYF. CDR3 sequence (DNA): TGCGCCAGCAGCTTTCCAGGCCGCTACGAGCAGTACTTC. Full variable domain (missing parts from reference TRBV5-1 and TRBJ2-7): KAGVTQTPRYLIKTRGQQVTLSCSPISGHRSVSWYQQTPGQGLQFLFEYFSETQRNKGNFPGRFSGRQFSNSRSEMNVSTLELGDSALYLCASSFPGRYEQYFGPGTRLTVT.

The rearrangement uses TRBV6-5 and TRBJ2-7; possibly TRBD1 for D (5 bases). The V gene lost 0 bases and the J gene lost 6 bases, with 15 bases spanning the gap. The CDR3 has 15 amino acids. The germline gives CDR1 MNHEY, CDR2 SVGAGI. DNA of the CDR3: TGTGCCAGCAGTTACTCTATGTCTGGCAGGGTCGAGCAGTACTTC. This encodes CASSYSMSGRVEQYF.

The chain recombines TRBV7-2 with TRBJ2-5; TRBD2 agrees at 8 bases. The CDR3 length is 15 residues. Germline V CDR1 and CDR2: SGHTA, FQGNSA. V shed 5 bases, J shed 6 bases, and the junction held 11 bases outside the gene matches. The CDR3, as DNA: TGTGCCAGCAGCAGACTCGGGGGGGCCGTGAAGACCCAGTACTTC. This translates into CASSRLGGAVKTQYF.

V gene TRBV2 combines with J gene TRBJ2-1; 11 bases are shared with TRBD2. J was trimmed by 6 bases and V by 7 bases; bases with no gene match: 11. This CDR3 region has 16 residues. From germline, CDR1 is SNHLY and CDR2 FYNNEI. The CDR3 sequence is CASTAAGLAALNEQFF. The CDR3 DNA is TGTGCCAGCACTGCAGCGGGACTAGCGGCCCTCAATGAGCAGTTCTTC.

The genes are TRBV28 and TRBJ2-3; D gene ambiguous. The CDR3 is 12 residues long. Germline V gene lookup returns CDR1 MDHEN and CDR2 SYDVKM. V was clipped by 6 bases and J by 4 bases, with 8 bases between them. The CDR3 reads CASREVSDTQYF. CDR3 in DNA: TGTGCCAGCAGAGAGGTCTCAGATACGCAGTATTTT.

The rearrangement links TRBV29-1 to TRBJ2-2; possible D gene TRBD1, 5 bases. This CDR3 comprises 14 residues. The V end lost 3 bases, the J end lost 0 bases, and 8 bases lay between the germline ends. Germline V CDR1 and CDR2: SQVTM, ANQGSEA. The CDR3 nucleotides are TGCAGCGTTGATGTCAGGGCGAACACCGGGGAGCTGTTTTTT. Its protein product is CSVDVRANTGELFF.

This clone was seen more than once but under ten times. This chain connects TRBV10-1 to TRBJ1-2, with unresolved D. This CDR3 is 13 amino acids long. Between the trimmed V and J ends, which lost 4 bases and 3 bases, there was a span of 9 bases. Germline-derived CDR1 and CDR2 are WNHNN and SYGVQD (reference sequence). In DNA, the CDR3 is TGCGCCAGCAGTGCGTCCCATTACTATGGCTACACCTTC. Its protein is CASSASHYYGYTF.

This chain uses TRBV27 with TRBJ1-2, with TRBD1 identical over 8 bases. Germline V CDR1 and CDR2: MNHEY, SMNVEV (reference sequence). V gave up 5 bases and J gave up 5 bases; unmatched junction bases: 10. This CDR3 has 15 amino acids. The CDR3 region has the DNA TGTGCCAGCAGTCAGTGGACAGGGTCGAAGTATGGCTACACCTTC. Amino acid sequence: CASSQWTGSKYGYTF.

V gene TRBV9 combines with J gene TRBJ1-6; no clear D gene. Trimming pared 4 bases from V and 5 bases from J, leaving 10 bases between. The V gene's germline CDR1 is SGDLS and CDR2 YYNGEE. The CDR3 covers 14 residues. Here the CDR3 reads CASSSQVNNSPLHF. The CDR3 nucleotides read TGTGCCAGCAGCAGTCAGGTTAATAATTCACCCCTCCACTTT.

This chain connects TRBV12-3 or TRBV12-4 to TRBJ1-6; D is unclear. This CDR3 is 12 amino acids long. Trimming removed 3 bases from V and 10 bases from J, with 7 bases in between. The CDR3 protein is CASSFNLSPLHF. The CDR3 bases are TGTGCCAGCAGTTTTAATTTATCACCCCTCCACTTT.

This sequence joins TRBV18 and TRBJ1-5; 7 bases match TRBD1. The germline V gene has CDR1 KGHSH and CDR2 LQKENI. The J segment lost 2 bases and the V segment lost 3 bases, leaving 4 bases of the junction unmatched. The CDR3 sequence is 15 residues long. The CDR3 region is CASSPETGGNQPQHF. As DNA, the CDR3 is TGTGCCAGCTCACCTGAAACAGGGGGCAATCAGCCCCAGCATTTT. The variable domain in full, with the rest retrieved from reference TRBV18 and TRBJ1-5, is NAGVMQNPRHLVRRRGQEARLRCSPMKGHSHVYWYRQLPEEGLKFMVYLQKENIIDESGMPKERFSAEFPKEGPSILRIQQVVRGDSAAYFCASSPETGGNQPQHFGDGTRLSIL.

The rearrangement links TRBV6-6 to TRBJ1-3; a possible D gene is TRBD1 (6 bases). The CDR3 loop spans 12 amino acids. Deletions cut 7 bases from V and 4 bases from J, with 8 bases between. The germline V gene has CDR1 MNHNY and CDR2 SVGAGI (reference sequence). CDR3 sequence: CASKTGGNTIYF. The DNA of the CDR3 is TGTGCCAGCAAGACAGGAGGAAACACCATATATTTT.

DNA of the CDR3: TGCGCCAGCAGTACGGACAGGGAGGAGACCCAGTACTTC. This encodes CASSTDREETQYF. V and J are TRBV5-1 and TRBJ2-5, with TRBD1 matching 8 bases. V lost 5 bases, J lost 5 bases, and 5 bases stayed unmatched. The CDR3 spans 13 residues. The germline gives CDR1 SGHRS, CDR2 YFSETQ.

The rearrangement uses TRBV7-2 and TRBJ1-4; a possible D gene is TRBD1 (5 bases). The V end lost 2 bases, the J end lost 5 bases, and 12 bases lay between the germline ends. The CDR3 length is 15 residues. Germline CDR1 is SGHTA and CDR2 is FQGNSA. In DNA form, the CDR3 reads TGTGCCAGCAGCTTATATGGCAGGGTCAATGAAAAACTGTTTTTT. As protein: CASSLYGRVNEKLFF.

The chain is built from TRBV9 and TRBJ2-6; TRBD1 aligns across 8 bases. Germline lookup yields CDR1 SGDLS and CDR2 YYNGEE. V lost 4 bases, J lost 0 bases, and 12 bases stayed unmatched. The CDR3 covers 19 residues. As DNA, the CDR3 is TGTGCCAGCAGCCCCCGCCGGACAGGGACTCTCTCTGGGGCCAACGTCCTGACTTTC. Translation gives CASSPRRTGTLSGANVLTF.

The chain combines TRBV7-2 with TRBJ1-1; unclear D gene. The CDR3 loop spans 12 amino acids. Trimming took off 3 bases at V and 3 bases at J, with 5 bases between the two ends. CDR1 is SGHTA, CDR2 FQGNSA, per germline. DNA for the CDR3: TGTGCCAGCAGCTTTGCGGACACTGAAGCTTTCTTT. Amino acid sequence: CASSFADTEAFF.

The V gene is TRBV4-1, the J gene TRBJ2-2; D uncertain. CDR1 MGHRA and CDR2 YSYEKL come from the germline V gene. This CDR3 contains 15 residues. The germline V and J ends were trimmed by 0 bases and 5 bases, with 10 bases remaining between them. The CDR3 sequence: CASSQDPGWTGELFF. In nucleotides, the CDR3 is TGCGCCAGCAGCCAAGATCCCGGGTGGACCGGGGAGCTGTTTTTT.

In this sample, this clone turned up once. The genes are TRBV7-2 and TRBJ1-5, with D possibly being TRBD1 (6 bases). CDR3 length: 19 amino acids. CDR1 and CDR2 from the germline V gene are SGHTA and FQGNSA. V shed 5 bases and J shed 1 base, with 24 bases lying between them. In DNA form, the CDR3 reads TGTGCCAGCAGCGCAGCACAGGGTATCTTTTCGGTGAGCAATCAGCCCCAGCATTTT. Amino acid sequence: CASSAAQGIFSVSNQPQHF.

This chain connects TRBV4-2 to TRBJ1-1; no firm D call. The CDR3 totals 13 residues. V dropped 6 bases and J dropped 1 base, with 9 bases sitting between them. Per the germline V gene, CDR1 is LGHNA and CDR2 is YNFKEQ. The CDR3 sequence: CASRRSENTEAFF. Written as DNA, the CDR3 is TGTGCCAGCAGACGGAGTGAGAACACTGAAGCTTTCTTT.

V is TRBV20-1 and J is TRBJ1-1; D gene unclear. The germline V and J ends were trimmed by 7 bases and 7 bases, with 13 bases remaining between them. Germline loops: CDR1 DFQATT, CDR2 SNEGSKA (reference sequence). The CDR3 runs 11 residues. The DNA for the CDR3 is TGCAGTGGGCCGGGTGTGAGTGAAGCTTTCTTT. This gives the protein CSGPGVSEAFF.

The rearrangement joins TRBV12-5 to TRBJ2-2, with 8 positions matching TRBD1. J was trimmed by 8 bases and V by 2 bases; bases with no gene match: 19. This CDR3 contains 19 residues. Per germline, CDR1 LGHNT and CDR2 FRNRAP. CDR3 sequence (DNA): TGTGCTAGTGGTTTGTACCTTCAAGGACAGGGACCCAAAACAGGGGAGCTGTTTTTT. Translated: CASGLYLQGQGPKTGELFF.

V gene TRBV12-3 or TRBV12-4 combines with J gene TRBJ1-1; D is possibly TRBD1 (5 bases). Between the trimmed V and J ends, which lost 3 bases and 7 bases, there was a span of 12 bases. The CDR3 sequence is 13 residues long. The CDR3 region is CASSFGRGGEAFF. The CDR3 DNA follows: TGTGCCAGCAGTTTTGGAAGGGGCGGTGAAGCTTTCTTT.

The chain links TRBV21-1 to TRBJ1-2; the DNA was not compared with TRBD1, the D call given in the table. TRBV21-1 is a documented pseudogene. This CDR3 has 16 residues. In DNA, the CDR3 is TGTGCCAGCACCCCCCTTGGACAGGAAAACTACTATGGCTACACCTTC. This sequence encodes CASTPLGQENYYGYTF.